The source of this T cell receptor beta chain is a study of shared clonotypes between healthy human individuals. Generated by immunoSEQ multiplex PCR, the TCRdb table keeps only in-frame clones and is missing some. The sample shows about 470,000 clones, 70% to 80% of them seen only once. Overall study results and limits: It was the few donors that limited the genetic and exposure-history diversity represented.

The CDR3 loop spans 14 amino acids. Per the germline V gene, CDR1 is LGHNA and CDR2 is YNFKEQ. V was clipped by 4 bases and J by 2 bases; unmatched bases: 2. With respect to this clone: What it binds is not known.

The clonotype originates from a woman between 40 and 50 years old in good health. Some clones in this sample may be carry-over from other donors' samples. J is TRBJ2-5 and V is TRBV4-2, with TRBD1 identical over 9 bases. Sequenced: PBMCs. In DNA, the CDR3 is TGTGCCAGCAGCCCCGGACAGGGGCAAGAGACCCAGTACTTC. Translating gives CASSPGQGQETQYF.